This TCR beta chain was recovered during a study of T cells in tuberculosis. This CDR3 spans 15 amino acids. Germline CDR1 SGHVS, CDR2 FQNEAQ. V lost 1 base, J lost 0 bases, and 10 bases lay in between. Time point specified: new active TB diagnosis, blood taken before or within 7 days of starting treatment. Data came from immunoSEQ multiplex PCR; TCRdb stores just in-frame clones and leaves some out. The sample carries approximately 53,000 clones, around 96% recorded once. The rearrangement uses TRBV7-8 and TRBJ2-7; weak D call: TRBD2 (6 bases). The sequencing here drew on PBMCs, taken at tuberculosis diagnosis. The receptor's source is an adult with tuberculosis. For the CDR3, the DNA is TGTGCCAGCAGCTTAGGTAGCGGTAGCTCCTACGAGCAGTACTTC. It specifies CASSLGSGSSYEQYF.